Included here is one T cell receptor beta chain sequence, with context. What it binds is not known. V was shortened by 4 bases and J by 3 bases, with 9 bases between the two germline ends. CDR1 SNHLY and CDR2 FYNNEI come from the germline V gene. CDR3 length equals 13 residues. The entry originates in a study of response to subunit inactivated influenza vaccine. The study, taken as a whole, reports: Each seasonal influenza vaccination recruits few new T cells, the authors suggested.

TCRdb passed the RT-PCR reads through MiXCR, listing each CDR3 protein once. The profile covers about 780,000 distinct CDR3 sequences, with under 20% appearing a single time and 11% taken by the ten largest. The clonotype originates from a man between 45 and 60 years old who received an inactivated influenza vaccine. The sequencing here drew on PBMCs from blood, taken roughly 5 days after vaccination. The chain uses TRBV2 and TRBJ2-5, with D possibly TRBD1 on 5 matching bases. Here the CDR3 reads CASSGEGEETQYF. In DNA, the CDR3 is TGTGCCAGCAGTGGAGAAGGGGAAGAGACCCAGTACTTC.